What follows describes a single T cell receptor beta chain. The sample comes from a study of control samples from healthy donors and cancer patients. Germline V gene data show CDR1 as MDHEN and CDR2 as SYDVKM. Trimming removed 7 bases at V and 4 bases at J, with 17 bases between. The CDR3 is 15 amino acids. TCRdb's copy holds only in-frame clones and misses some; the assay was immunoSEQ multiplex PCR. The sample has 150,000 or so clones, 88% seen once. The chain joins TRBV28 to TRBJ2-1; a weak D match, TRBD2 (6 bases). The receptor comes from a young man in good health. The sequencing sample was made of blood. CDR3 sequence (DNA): TGTGCCAGCACCGCGGAGGAGGGTCTATACAATGAGCAGTTCTTC. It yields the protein CASTAEEGLYNEQFF.